This is a list of T cell receptor beta chains from one sample in a study of T cells in Graves' hyperthyroidism and ophthalmopathy. Each CDR3 protein gets one entry after TCRdb re-called the multiplex PCR reads with MiXCR. Of 250,000 to 300,000 distinct CDR3 sequences detected, roughly 19% appear once; the ten largest clones hold 35% to 40%. Sequencing was performed on blood. All receptors derive from a middle-aged man with Graves' ophthalmopathy. The CDR3 runs from the conserved cysteine through the conserved F or W. D genes are given only for firm matches. Rows give clone size only sometimes, using once, few, many, or a class for an expanded clone.

d_gene: -
v_gene: TRBV19
j_gene: TRBJ1-5
len: 16
abundance: -
CDR3aa: CASSISPGGRGQPQHF
CDR3nt: TGTGCCAGTAGTATCTCCCCGGGGGGACGCGGCCAGCCCCAGCATTTT

d_gene: -
v_gene: TRBV7-9
j_gene: TRBJ1-1
len: 18
abundance: -
CDR3aa: CASSPKTLSGNWDTEAFF
CDR3nt: TGTGCCAGCAGCCCAAAGACCCTCTCAGGGAATTGGGACACTGAAGCTTTCTTT

d_gene: TRBD1
v_gene: TRBV5-4
j_gene: TRBJ1-2
len: 15
abundance: many
CDR3aa: CASSGLGRQGMGYTF
CDR3nt: TGTGCCAGCAGCGGCCTGGGCCGACAGGGAATGGGCTACACCTTC

d_gene: -
v_gene: TRBV29-1
j_gene: TRBJ1-1
len: 13
abundance: -
CDR3aa: CSVVQAIATEAFF
CDR3nt: TGCAGCGTTGTGCAGGCAATTGCGACTGAAGCTTTCTTT

d_gene: -
v_gene: TRBV28
j_gene: TRBJ1-2
len: 14
abundance: many
CDR3aa: CASSLLYTNYGYTF
CDR3nt: TGTGCCAGCAGTTTACTTTACACTAACTATGGCTACACCTTC

d_gene: -
v_gene: TRBV5-8
j_gene: TRBJ1-2
len: 14
abundance: many
CDR3aa: CASSLALKESGYTF
CDR3nt: TGTGCCAGCAGCTTGGCCCTCAAGGAGAGTGGCTACACCTTC

d_gene: -
v_gene: TRBV11-2
j_gene: TRBJ1-1
len: 11
abundance: many
CDR3aa: CASSFQGLAFF
CDR3nt: TGTGCCAGCAGCTTTCAGGGTCTAGCTTTCTTT

d_gene: -
v_gene: TRBV27
j_gene: TRBJ1-4
len: 14
abundance: many
CDR3aa: CASSFFGTGEKLFF
CDR3nt: TGTGCCAGCAGTTTCTTCGGGACGGGTGAAAAACTGTTTTTT

d_gene: TRBD1
v_gene: TRBV5-6
j_gene: TRBJ2-7
len: 14
abundance: -
CDR3aa: CASSLDRGAGEQYF
CDR3nt: TGTGCCAGCAGCTTGGACAGGGGGGCAGGCGAGCAGTACTTC

d_gene: TRBD1
v_gene: TRBV7-6
j_gene: TRBJ1-4
len: 19
abundance: -
CDR3aa: CASSLDGRRQGLTNEKLFF
CDR3nt: TGTGCCAGCAGCTTAGACGGGAGGAGACAGGGGTTGACTAATGAAAAACTGTTTTTT

d_gene: -
v_gene: TRBV6-2/TRBV6-3
j_gene: TRBJ2-3
len: 9
abundance: -
CDR3aa: CASEGTQYF
CDR3nt: TGTGCCAGCGAAGGCACGCAGTATTTT

d_gene: TRBD1
v_gene: TRBV10-3
j_gene: TRBJ2-7
len: 14
abundance: -
CDR3aa: CAIRGRTGADEQYF
CDR3nt: TGTGCCATCAGGGGTAGGACAGGGGCCGACGAGCAGTACTTC

d_gene: TRBD1
v_gene: TRBV28
j_gene: TRBJ1-1
len: 14
abundance: many
CDR3aa: CAIRGTASNTEAFF
CDR3nt: TGTGCCATCAGGGGGACAGCATCGAACACTGAAGCTTTCTTT

d_gene: -
v_gene: TRBV6-1
j_gene: TRBJ2-7
len: 12
abundance: few
CDR3aa: CASSAPGPEQYF
CDR3nt: TGTGCCAGCAGTGCTCCGGGACCGGAGCAGTACTTC

d_gene: -
v_gene: TRBV6-5
j_gene: TRBJ2-7
len: 15
abundance: -
CDR3aa: CASSYSLGGSYEQYF
CDR3nt: TGTGCCAGCAGTTACTCCCTCGGGGGCTCCTACGAGCAGTACTTC

d_gene: TRBD1
v_gene: TRBV29-1
j_gene: TRBJ2-5
len: 15
abundance: many
CDR3aa: CSVDVGQGTRETQYF
CDR3nt: TGCAGCGTTGATGTGGGACAGGGGACACGAGAGACCCAGTACTTC

d_gene: -
v_gene: TRBV6-2/TRBV6-3
j_gene: TRBJ2-1
len: 15
abundance: -
CDR3aa: CASSYSGTNPNEQFF
CDR3nt: TGTGCCAGCAGTTACTCCGGGACAAACCCCAATGAGCAGTTCTTC

d_gene: -
v_gene: TRBV12-3/TRBV12-4
j_gene: TRBJ1-1
len: 11
abundance: many
CDR3aa: CASSSAVKAFF
CDR3nt: TGTGCCAGCAGTTCCGCCGTCAAAGCTTTCTTT

d_gene: -
v_gene: TRBV28
j_gene: TRBJ2-5
len: 14
abundance: many
CDR3aa: CASTRLGQEETQYF
CDR3nt: TGTGCCAGTACCCGTCTCGGGCAGGAAGAGACCCAGTACTTC

d_gene: -
v_gene: TRBV3-1
j_gene: TRBJ2-7
len: 13
abundance: many
CDR3aa: CASSQDPGIEQYF
CDR3nt: TGTGCCAGCAGCCAAGATCCAGGGATCGAGCAGTACTTC

d_gene: -
v_gene: TRBV14
j_gene: TRBJ2-1
len: 12
abundance: -
CDR3aa: CASSHDSNEQFF
CDR3nt: TGTGCCAGCAGCCACGATTCGAATGAGCAGTTCTTC